This is a list of T cell receptor beta chains from one sample in a study of blood T cell repertoires in COVID-19. Profiled with immunoSEQ multiplex PCR; TCRdb holds only in-frame clones, not every one. The sample carries under 300,000 clones, 65% to 90% recorded once. The material sequenced was peripheral blood. The receptors shown here come from an elderly woman with active or convalescent COVID-19. Each CDR3 is given with its conserved first and last residue. D genes are given only for firm matches. Clone size is not always given. Where it is, it says once, few, many or a class for expanded clones.

d_call: TRBD1
v_call: TRBV5-1
j_call: TRBJ2-1
clone_size: NA
cdr3_nt: TGCGCCAGCAGTCCGACCGGGACAGGGACCTACAATGAGCAGTTCTTC
cdr3_aa: CASSPTGTGTYNEQFF

d_call: NA
v_call: TRBV11-1
j_call: TRBJ2-7
clone_size: NA
cdr3_nt: TGTGCCAGCAGCTTTGCGGCCACCTACGAGCAGTACTTC
cdr3_aa: CASSFAATYEQYF

d_call: TRBD1
v_call: TRBV5-4
j_call: TRBJ2-4
clone_size: NA
cdr3_nt: TGTGCCAGCAGCTTGGGTGGACAGGTGAAAAACATTCAGTACTTC
cdr3_aa: CASSLGGQVKNIQYF

d_call: TRBD1
v_call: TRBV4-1
j_call: TRBJ1-4
clone_size: NA
cdr3_nt: TGCGCCAGCAGCCAAGGCGGACAGGGGAGGGTCCTGTTTTTT
cdr3_aa: CASSQGGQGRVLFF

d_call: NA
v_call: TRBV4-1
j_call: TRBJ2-7
clone_size: few
cdr3_nt: TGCGCCAGCAGCCAAGTGGCGGGGACGGGGAACGAGCAGTACTTC
cdr3_aa: CASSQVAGTGNEQYF

d_call: TRBD1
v_call: TRBV14
j_call: TRBJ1-1
clone_size: few
cdr3_nt: TGTGCCAGCAGCCAAGCGGCGGACAGGACGAACACTGAAGCTTTCTTT
cdr3_aa: CASSQAADRTNTEAFF

d_call: TRBD1
v_call: TRBV19
j_call: TRBJ1-6
clone_size: NA
cdr3_nt: TGTGCCAGTAGCTTCCCAGGGACAGTCAATTCACCCCTCCACTTT
cdr3_aa: CASSFPGTVNSPLHF

d_call: TRBD1
v_call: TRBV5-4
j_call: TRBJ2-3
clone_size: NA
cdr3_nt: TGTGCCAGCAGCCAGGACAGGTCCCGCACAGATACGCAGTATTTT
cdr3_aa: CASSQDRSRTDTQYF

d_call: TRBD1
v_call: TRBV23-1
j_call: TRBJ2-2
clone_size: NA
cdr3_nt: TGCGCCAGCCGGACAGGTTTATGTCTCGGCAGCCTCAAGAACACCGGGGAGCTGTTTTTT
cdr3_aa: CASRTGLCLGSLKNTGELFF

d_call: TRBD1
v_call: TRBV28
j_call: TRBJ2-7
clone_size: few
cdr3_nt: TGTGCCAGCAGTTTCACAGGGGGCTACGAGCAGTACTTC
cdr3_aa: CASSFTGGYEQYF

d_call: NA
v_call: TRBV5-6
j_call: TRBJ1-5
clone_size: NA
cdr3_nt: TGTGCCAGCAGCTTGGGCAGTAATCAGCCCCAGCATTTT
cdr3_aa: CASSLGSNQPQHF